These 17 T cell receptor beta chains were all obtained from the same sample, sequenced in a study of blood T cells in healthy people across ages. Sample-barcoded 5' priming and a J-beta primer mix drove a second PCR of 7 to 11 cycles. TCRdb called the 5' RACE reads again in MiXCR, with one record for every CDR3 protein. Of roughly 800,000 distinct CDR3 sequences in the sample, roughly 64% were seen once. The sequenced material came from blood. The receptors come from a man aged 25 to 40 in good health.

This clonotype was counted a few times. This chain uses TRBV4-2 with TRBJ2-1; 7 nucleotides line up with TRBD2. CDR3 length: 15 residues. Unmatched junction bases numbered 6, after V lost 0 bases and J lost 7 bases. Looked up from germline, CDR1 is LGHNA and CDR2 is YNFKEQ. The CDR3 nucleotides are TGTGCCAGCAGCCAAGATACCCAGCGGGGAAATGAGCAGTTCTTC. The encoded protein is CASSQDTQRGNEQFF.

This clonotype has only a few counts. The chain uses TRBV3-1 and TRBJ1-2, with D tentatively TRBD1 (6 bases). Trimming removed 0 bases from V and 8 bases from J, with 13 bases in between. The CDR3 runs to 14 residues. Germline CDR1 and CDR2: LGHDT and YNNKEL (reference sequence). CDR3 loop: CASSQDPGRGGYTF. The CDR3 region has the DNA TGTGCCAGCAGCCAAGATCCGGGCAGGGGAGGCTACACCTTC.

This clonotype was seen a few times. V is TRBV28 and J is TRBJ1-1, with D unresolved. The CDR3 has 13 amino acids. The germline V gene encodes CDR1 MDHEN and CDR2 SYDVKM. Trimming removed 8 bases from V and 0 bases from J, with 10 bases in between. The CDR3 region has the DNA TGTGCCAGCGCTCGGAGCGTGAACACTGAAGCTTTCTTT. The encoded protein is CASARSVNTEAFF.

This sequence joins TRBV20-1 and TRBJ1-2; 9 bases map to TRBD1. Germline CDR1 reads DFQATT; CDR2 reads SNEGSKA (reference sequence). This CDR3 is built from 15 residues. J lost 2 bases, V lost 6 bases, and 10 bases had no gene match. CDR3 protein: CSAIGTGRINYGYTF. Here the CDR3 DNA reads TGCAGTGCCATAGGGACAGGGAGGATAAACTATGGCTACACCTTC.

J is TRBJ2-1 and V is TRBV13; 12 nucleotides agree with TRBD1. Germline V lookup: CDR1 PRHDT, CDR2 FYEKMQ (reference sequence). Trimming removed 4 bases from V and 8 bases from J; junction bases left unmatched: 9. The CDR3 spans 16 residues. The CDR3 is CASSSEPGTGGDEQFF. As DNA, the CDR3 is TGTGCCAGCAGCTCCGAACCCGGGACAGGGGGCGATGAGCAGTTCTTC.

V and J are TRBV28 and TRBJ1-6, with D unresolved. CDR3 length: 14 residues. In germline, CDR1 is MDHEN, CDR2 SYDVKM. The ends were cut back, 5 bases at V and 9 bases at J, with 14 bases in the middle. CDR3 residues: CASSMDPTRSPLHF. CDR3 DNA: TGTGCCAGCAGTATGGACCCTACGCGTTCACCCCTCCACTTT.

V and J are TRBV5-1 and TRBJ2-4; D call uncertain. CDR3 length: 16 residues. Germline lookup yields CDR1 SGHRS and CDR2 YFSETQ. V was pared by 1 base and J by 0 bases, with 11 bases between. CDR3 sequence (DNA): TGCGCCAGCAGCTTGTCTCCCTCGGCAGCCAAAAACATTCAGTACTTC. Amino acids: CASSLSPSAAKNIQYF. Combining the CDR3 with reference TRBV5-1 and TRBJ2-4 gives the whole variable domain KAGVTQTPRYLIKTRGQQVTLSCSPISGHRSVSWYQQTPGQGLQFLFEYFSETQRNKGNFPGRFSGRQFSNSRSEMNVSTLELGDSALYLCASSLSPSAAKNIQYFGAGTRLSVL.

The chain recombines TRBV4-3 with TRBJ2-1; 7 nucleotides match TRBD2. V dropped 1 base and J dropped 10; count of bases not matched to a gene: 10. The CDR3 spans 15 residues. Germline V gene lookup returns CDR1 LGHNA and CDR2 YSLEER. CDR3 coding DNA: TGCGCCAGCAGCCAAGCAAGTACGCGGGAGCACGAGCAGTTCTTC. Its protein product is CASSQASTREHEQFF.

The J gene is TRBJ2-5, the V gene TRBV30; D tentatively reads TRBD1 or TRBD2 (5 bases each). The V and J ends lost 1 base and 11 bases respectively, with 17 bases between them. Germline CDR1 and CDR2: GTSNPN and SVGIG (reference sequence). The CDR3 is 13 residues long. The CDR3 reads CAWSALSGGEQYF. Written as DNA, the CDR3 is TGTGCCTGGAGTGCCTTGAGTGGGGGTGAGCAGTACTTC. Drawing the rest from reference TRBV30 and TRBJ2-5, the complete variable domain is SQTIHQWPATLVQPVGSPLSLECTVEGTSNPNLYWYRQAAGRGLQLLFYSVGIGQISSEVPQNLSASRPQDRQFILSSKKLLLSDSGFYLCAWSALSGGEQYFGPGTRLLVL.

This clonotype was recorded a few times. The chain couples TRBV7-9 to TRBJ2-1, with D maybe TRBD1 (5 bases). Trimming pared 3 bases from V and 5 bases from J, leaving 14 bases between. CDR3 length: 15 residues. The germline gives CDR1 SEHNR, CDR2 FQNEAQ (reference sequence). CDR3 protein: CASSFDSPNDNEQFF. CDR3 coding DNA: TGTGCCAGCAGCTTCGACAGTCCAAACGACAATGAGCAGTTCTTC. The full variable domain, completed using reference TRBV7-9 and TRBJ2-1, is DTGVSQNPRHKITKRGQNVTFRCDPISEHNRLYWYRQTLGQGPEFLTYFQNEAQLEKSRLLSDRFSAERPKGSFSTLEIQRTEQGDSAMYLCASSFDSPNDNEQFFGPGTRLTVL.

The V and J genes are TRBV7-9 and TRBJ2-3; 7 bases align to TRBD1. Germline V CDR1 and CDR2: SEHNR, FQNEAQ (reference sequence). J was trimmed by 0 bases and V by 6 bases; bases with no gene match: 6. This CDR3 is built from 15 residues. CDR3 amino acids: CASRIGGASTDTQYF. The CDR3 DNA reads TGTGCCAGCAGGATAGGGGGCGCGAGCACAGATACGCAGTATTTT.

The CDR3 loop is CASSSDVGTGYGYTF. The CDR3 region has the DNA TGTGCCAGCAGCTCTGACGTCGGGACGGGCTATGGCTACACCTTC. The J gene is TRBJ1-2, the V gene TRBV7-9; D is possibly TRBD1 (5 bases). Germline CDR1 is SEHNR and CDR2 is FQNEAQ (reference sequence). V was pared by 4 bases and J by 4 bases, with 16 bases between. This CDR3 region has 15 residues.

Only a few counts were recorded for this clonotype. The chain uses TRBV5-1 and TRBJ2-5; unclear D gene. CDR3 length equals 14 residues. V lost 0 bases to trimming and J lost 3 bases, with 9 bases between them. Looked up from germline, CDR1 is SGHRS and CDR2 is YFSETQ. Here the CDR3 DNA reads TGCGCCAGCAGCTTGGATAGTTACGAAGAGACCCAGTACTTC. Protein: CASSLDSYEETQYF.

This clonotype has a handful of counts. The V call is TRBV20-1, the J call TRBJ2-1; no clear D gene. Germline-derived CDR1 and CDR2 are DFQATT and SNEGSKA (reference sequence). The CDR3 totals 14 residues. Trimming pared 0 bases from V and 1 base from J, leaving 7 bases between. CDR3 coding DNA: TGCAGTGCTAGAGATGCCAGGTCCTACAATGAGCAGTTCTTC. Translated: CSARDARSYNEQFF.

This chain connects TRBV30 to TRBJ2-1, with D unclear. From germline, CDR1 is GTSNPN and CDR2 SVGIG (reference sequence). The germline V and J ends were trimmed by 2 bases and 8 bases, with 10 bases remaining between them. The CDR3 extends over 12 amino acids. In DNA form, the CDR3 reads TGTGCCTGGAGTCATACCGAATATGAGCAGTTCTTC. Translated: CAWSHTEYEQFF.

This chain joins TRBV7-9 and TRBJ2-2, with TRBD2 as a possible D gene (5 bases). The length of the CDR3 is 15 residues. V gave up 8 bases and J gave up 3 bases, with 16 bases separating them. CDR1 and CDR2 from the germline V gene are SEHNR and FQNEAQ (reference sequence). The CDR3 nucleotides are TGTGCCAGCGTTCCTAACCGGGATTACACCGGGGAGCTGTTTTTT. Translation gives CASVPNRDYTGELFF.

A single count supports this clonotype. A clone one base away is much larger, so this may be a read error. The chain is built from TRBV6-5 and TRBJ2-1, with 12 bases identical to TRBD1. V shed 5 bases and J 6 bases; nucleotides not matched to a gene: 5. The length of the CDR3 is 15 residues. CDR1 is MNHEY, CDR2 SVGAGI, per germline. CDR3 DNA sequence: TGTGCCAGCAGTACCCCGGGACAGGGGGCCAATGAGCAGTTCTTC. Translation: CASSTPGQGANEQFF.